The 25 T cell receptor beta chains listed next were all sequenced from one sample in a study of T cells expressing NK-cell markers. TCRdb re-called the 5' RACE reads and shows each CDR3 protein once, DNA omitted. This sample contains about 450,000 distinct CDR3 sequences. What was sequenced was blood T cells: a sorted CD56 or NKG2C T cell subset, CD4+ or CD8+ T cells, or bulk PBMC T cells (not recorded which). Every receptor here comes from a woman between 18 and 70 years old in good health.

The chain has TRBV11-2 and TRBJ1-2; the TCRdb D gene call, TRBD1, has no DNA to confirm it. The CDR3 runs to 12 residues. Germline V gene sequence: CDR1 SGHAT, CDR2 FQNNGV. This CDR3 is CASSFGGNGYTF.

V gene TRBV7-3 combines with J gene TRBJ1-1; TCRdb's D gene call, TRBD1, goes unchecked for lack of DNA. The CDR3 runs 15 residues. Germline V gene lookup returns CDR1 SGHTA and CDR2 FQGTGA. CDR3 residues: CASSLGSGKDTEAFF.

CDR3 sequence reads: CASSLFEGLNYGYTF. This chain uses TRBV7-9 with TRBJ1-2; TCRdb gives TRBD1 as the D gene, but with no DNA this cannot be confirmed. This CDR3 has 15 amino acids. Germline CDR1 is SEHNR and CDR2 is FQNEAQ (reference sequence).

CDR3 region: CASSSGTIGKTDTQYF. The rearrangement joins TRBV7-3 to TRBJ2-3; TCRdb selects TRBD2, and the lack of DNA leaves this call unchecked. Germline V gives CDR1 SGHTA, CDR2 FQGTGA. CDR3 size: 16 residues. Full variable domain (missing parts from reference TRBV7-3 and TRBJ2-3): GAGVSQTPSNKVTEKGKYVELRCDPISGHTALYWYRQSLGQGPEFLIYFQGTGAADDSGLPNDRFFAVRPEGSVSTLKIQRTERGDSAVYLCASSSGTIGKTDTQYFGPGTRLTVL.

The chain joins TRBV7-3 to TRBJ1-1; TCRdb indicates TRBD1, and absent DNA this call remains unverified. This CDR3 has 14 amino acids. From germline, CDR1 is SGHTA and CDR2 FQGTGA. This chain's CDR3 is CASSLAGAQTEAFF.

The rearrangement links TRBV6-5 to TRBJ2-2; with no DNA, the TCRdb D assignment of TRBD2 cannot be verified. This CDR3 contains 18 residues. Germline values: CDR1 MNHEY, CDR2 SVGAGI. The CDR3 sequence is CASSFEVLGGRWTGELFF.

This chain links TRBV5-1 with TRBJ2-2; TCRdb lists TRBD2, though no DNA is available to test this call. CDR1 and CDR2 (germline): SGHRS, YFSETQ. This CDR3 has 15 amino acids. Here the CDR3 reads CASRASPANTGELFF.

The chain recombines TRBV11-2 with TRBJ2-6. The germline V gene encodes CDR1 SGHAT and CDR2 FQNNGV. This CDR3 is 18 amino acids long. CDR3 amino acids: CASSLVGWGYSGANVLTF. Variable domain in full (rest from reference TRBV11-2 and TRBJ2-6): EAGVAQSPRYKIIEKRQSVAFWCNPISGHATLYWYQQILGQGPKLLIQFQNNGVVDDSQLPKDRFSAERLKGVDSTLKIQPAKLEDSAVYLCASSLVGWGYSGANVLTFGAGSRLTVL.

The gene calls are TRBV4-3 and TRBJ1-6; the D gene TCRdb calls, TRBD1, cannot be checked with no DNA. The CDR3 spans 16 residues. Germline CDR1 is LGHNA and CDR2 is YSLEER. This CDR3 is CASSQAQGFNNSPLHF.

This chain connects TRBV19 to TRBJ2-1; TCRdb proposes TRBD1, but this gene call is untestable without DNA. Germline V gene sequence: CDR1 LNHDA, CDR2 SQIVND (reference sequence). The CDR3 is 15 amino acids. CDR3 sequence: CASSWVQGARNEQFF.

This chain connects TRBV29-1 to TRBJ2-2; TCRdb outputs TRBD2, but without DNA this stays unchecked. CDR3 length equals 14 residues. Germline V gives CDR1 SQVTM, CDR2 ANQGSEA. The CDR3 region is CSVAGSSSTGELFF.

The CDR3 loop reads CASSPRPSGATNEKLFF. This chain joins TRBV16 and TRBJ1-4; TCRdb returns TRBD1, unconfirmable since there is no DNA. Germline V gene lookup returns CDR1 KGHSY and CDR2 FQNENV. The CDR3 runs to 17 residues.

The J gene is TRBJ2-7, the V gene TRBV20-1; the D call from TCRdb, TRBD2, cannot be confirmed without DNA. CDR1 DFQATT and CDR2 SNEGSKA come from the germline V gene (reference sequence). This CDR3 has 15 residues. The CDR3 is CSAPPASGSSYEQYF.

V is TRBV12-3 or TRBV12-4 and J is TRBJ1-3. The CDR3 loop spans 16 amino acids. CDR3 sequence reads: CASSLATPRYGNTIYF.

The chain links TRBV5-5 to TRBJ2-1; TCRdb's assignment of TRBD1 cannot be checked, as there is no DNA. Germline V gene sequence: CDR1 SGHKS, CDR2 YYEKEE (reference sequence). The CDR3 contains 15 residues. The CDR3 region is CASSLEGGRMGEQFF.

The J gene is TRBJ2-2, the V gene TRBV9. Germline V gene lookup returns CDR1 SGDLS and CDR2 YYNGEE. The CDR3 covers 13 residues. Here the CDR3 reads CASSAANTGELFF.

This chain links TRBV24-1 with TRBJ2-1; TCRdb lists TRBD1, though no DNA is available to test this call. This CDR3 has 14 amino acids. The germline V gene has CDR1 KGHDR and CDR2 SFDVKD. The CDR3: CATSDVRDYNEQFF.

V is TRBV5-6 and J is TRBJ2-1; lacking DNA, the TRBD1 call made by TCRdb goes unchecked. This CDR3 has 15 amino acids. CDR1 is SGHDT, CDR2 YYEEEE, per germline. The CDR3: CASSSPIRTYNEQFF.

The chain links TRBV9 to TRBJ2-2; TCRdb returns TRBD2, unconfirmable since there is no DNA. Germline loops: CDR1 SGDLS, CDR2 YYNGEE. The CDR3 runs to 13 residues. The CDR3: CASSVMRAGELFF.

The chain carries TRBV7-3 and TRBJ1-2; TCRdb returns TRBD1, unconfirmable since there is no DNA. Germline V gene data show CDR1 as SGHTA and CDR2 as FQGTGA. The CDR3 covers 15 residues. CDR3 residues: CASSLGISGRQDVTF.

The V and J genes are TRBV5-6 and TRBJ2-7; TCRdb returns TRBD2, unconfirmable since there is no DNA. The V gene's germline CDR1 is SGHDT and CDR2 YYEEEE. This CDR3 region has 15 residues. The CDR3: CASSPDEVPLKEQYF.

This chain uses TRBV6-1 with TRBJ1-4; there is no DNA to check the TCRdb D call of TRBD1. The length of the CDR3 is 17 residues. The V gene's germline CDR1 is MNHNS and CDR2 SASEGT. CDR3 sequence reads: CASSWRLGTATNEKLFF.

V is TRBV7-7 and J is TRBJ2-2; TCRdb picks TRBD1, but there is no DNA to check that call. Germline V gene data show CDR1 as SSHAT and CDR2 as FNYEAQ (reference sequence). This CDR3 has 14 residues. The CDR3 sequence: CASTAGGNTGELFF.

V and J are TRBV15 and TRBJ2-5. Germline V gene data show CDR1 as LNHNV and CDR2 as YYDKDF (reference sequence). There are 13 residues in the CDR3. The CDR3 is CATSSFIQETQYF.

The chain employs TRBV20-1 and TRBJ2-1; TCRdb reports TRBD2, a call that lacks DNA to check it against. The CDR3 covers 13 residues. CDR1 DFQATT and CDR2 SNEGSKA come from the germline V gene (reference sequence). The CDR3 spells CSARAHGLDEQFF.